Described below is a single T cell receptor (beta chain) sequence and its context. Its antigen remains unidentified. Autoimmune disease history or systemic immunosuppression meant exclusion. The data were taken from a study of OX40 agonist ivuxolimab in advanced cancers. Study details: Partial responses were recorded for three patients, including one with hepatocellular carcinoma and two with cutaneous melanoma. Study-level results: In the expanded peripheral T cells, antigen specificity was never determined. Expanded clones tended on average to be more numerous among CD8+ T cells than CD4+.

V dropped 2 bases and J dropped 5; count of bases not matched to a gene: 7. The CDR3 covers 16 residues. Germline V lookup: CDR1 LNHDA, CDR2 SQIVND (reference sequence). Repertoires were generated with immunoSEQ multiplex PCR, while TCRdb's copy carries only in-frame clones and drops some. The data contain about 19,000 clones, more than 80% of them singletons. This receptor was taken from an adult with an advanced solid tumor such as melanoma, head and neck, liver or kidney cancer. Sequenced material: CD4+ or CD8+ T cells sorted from blood, taken in a trial of the OX40 agonist ivuxolimab. The chain uses TRBV19 and TRBJ2-5, with TRBD2 matching 11 bases. The CDR3 protein is CASSITLAGVRETQYF. DNA for the CDR3: TGTGCCAGTAGTATAACACTAGCGGGGGTCAGGGAGACCCAGTACTTC.